This T cell receptor (beta chain) was identified in a study of T cell responses to AZD1222 COVID-19 vaccine. To note about this clone: Antigen: not known.

Findings and limits, study-wide: Two AZD1222 administrations were followed by greater Spike-specific TCR breadth and depth. Mostly white British, mostly female donors; authors suggested clonal diversity may be underestimated. Repertoire sampling happened only post peak T cell response.

This CDR3 has 9 amino acids. The germline V and J ends were trimmed by 8 bases and 8 bases, with 4 bases remaining between them. Germline loops: CDR1 GTSNPN, CDR2 SVGIG (reference sequence). Method: immunoSEQ multiplex PCR; TCRdb's copy keeps in-frame clones and lacks some. The sample lists approximately 190,000 clones, 80% to 95% seen once, with roughly 1% in the top ten. The source is an adult who received the AZD1222 COVID-19 vaccine. The sequences come from peripheral blood, collected 28 days after the second AZD1222 dose. The genes are TRBV30 and TRBJ1-6; D is unclear. The CDR3 protein is CAGDSPLHF. The CDR3 region has the DNA TGTGCCGGCGATTCACCCCTCCACTTT.